A selection of T cell receptor beta chains follows, all from one sample in a study of cytomegalovirus exposure and HLA in healthy donors. Generated by immunoSEQ multiplex PCR, the TCRdb table keeps only in-frame clones and is missing some. The sample carries approximately 150,000 clones, about 80% recorded once. Sequenced sample: PBMCs. The receptor source for this set is a man in his forties in good health and CMV-seronegative. Both conserved end residues are part of each CDR3. The D gene is left open where the match is weak.

CDR3aa	v_gene	j_gene	d_gene
CASSLGTGNTEAFF	TRBV5-1	TRBJ1-1	TRBD1
CASSFQGEGNSQYF	TRBV7-9	TRBJ2-4	TRBD2
CASTDSGRHEQYF	TRBV6-5	TRBJ2-7	-
CASSRDTLSYEQYF	TRBV19	TRBJ2-7	-
CASKTRHTSTDTQYF	TRBV18	TRBJ2-3	-
CASSLVQGVFTGELFF	TRBV5-4	TRBJ2-2	TRBD1
CASSDGRINPAGNQPQHF	TRBV10-2	TRBJ1-5	-
CASSPPSGTGELFF	TRBV18	TRBJ2-2	-
CASRSGQANTEAFF	TRBV5-4	TRBJ1-1	TRBD1
CASQEQGASSTDTQYF	TRBV2	TRBJ2-3	TRBD1
CASSSNRASYNEQFF	TRBV11-3	TRBJ2-1	-
CASSQEQVAGGVTDTQYF	TRBV4-2	TRBJ2-3	TRBD2
CAISESQGREKLFF	TRBV10-3	TRBJ1-4	TRBD1
CASSSDRGDTEAFF	TRBV6-4	TRBJ1-1	TRBD1